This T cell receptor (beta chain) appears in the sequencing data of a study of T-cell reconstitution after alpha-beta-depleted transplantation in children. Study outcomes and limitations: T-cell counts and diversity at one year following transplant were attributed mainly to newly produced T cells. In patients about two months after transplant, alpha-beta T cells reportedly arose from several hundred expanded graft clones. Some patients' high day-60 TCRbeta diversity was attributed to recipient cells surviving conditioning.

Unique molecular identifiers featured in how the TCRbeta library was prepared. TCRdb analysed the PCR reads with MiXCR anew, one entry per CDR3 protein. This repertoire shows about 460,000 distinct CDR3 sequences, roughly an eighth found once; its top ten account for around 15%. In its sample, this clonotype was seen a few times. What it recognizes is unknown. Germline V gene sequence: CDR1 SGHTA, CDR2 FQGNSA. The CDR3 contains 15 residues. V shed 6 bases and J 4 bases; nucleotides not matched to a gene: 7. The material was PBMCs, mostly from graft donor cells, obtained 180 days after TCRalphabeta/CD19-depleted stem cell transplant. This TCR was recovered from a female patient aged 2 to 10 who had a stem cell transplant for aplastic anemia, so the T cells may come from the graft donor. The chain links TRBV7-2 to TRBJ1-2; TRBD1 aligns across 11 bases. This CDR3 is CASRDGQGASYGYTF. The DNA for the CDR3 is TGTGCCAGCAGGGACGGACAGGGGGCTTCCTATGGCTACACCTTC.